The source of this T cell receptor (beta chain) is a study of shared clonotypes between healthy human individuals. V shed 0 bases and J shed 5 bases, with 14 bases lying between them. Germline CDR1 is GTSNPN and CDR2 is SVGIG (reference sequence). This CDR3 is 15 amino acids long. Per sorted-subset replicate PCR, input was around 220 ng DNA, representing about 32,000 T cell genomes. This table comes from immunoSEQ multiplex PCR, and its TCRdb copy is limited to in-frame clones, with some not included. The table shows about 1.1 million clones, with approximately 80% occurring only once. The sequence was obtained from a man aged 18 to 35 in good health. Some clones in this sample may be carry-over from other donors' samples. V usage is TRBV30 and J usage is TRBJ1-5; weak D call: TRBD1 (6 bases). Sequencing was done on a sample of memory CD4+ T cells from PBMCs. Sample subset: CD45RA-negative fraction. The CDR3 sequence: CAWSVPGRGDQPQHF. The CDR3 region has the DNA TGTGCCTGGAGTGTGCCAGGGAGGGGGGATCAGCCCCAGCATTTT.